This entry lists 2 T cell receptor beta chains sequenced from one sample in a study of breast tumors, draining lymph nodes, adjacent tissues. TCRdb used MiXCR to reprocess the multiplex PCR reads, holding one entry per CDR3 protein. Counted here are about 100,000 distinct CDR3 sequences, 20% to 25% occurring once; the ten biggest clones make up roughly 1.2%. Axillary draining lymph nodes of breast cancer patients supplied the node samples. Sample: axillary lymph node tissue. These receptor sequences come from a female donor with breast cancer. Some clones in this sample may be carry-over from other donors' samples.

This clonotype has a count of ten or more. The CDR3 bases are TGCGCCAGCAGTGAGTCGCGGGTAGGTCAGAGAAACCAGTACTTC. This translates into CASSESRVGQRNQYF. V and J are TRBV10-2 and TRBJ2-5; perhaps TRBD2 as D (5 bases). The germline CDR1 and CDR2 sequences are WSHSY and SAAADI. The CDR3 consists of 15 residues. Deletions cut 0 bases from V and 10 bases from J, with 18 bases between.

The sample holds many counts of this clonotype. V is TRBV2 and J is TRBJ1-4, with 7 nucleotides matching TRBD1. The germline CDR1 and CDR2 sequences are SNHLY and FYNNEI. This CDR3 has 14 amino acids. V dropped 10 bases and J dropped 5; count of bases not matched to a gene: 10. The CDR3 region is CATIPGTANEKLFF. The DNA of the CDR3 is TGTGCCACCATCCCCGGGACAGCAAATGAAAAACTGTTTTTT.